This record covers a single T cell receptor beta chain. This sample is drawn from a study of CD8 T cells in Susac syndrome. When the RNA was reverse transcribed, random hexamers were used with an input of roughly 0.5 to 1 ug. TCRdb reprocessed the immunoSEQ multiplex PCR reads via MiXCR and lists one record per CDR3 protein. The table shows 150,000 to 160,000 distinct CDR3 sequences, with 85% to 95% occurring only once. The multiple sclerosis control cohort comprised treatment-naive individuals presenting with stable or active relapsing-remitting disease. V lost 5 bases and J lost 7, with 11 bases in between. The length of the CDR3 is 11 residues. Germline V gives CDR1 SQVTM, CDR2 ANQGSEA.

Source material: CD8+ T cells from PBMCs. The sequence came from a human donor with multiple sclerosis. This rearrangement joins TRBV29-1 to TRBJ1-2, with a weak D call TRBD1 (5 bases). CDR3 in DNA: TGCAGCGTTCCAGGGAGGGGTGGCTACACCTTC. This encodes CSVPGRGGYTF.